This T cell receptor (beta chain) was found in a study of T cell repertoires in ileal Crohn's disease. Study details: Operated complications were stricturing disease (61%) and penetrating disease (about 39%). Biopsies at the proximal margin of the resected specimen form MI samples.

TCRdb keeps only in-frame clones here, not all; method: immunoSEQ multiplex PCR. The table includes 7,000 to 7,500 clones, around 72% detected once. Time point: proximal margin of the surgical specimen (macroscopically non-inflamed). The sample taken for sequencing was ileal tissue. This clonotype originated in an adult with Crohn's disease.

The DNA of the CDR3 is TGTGCCAGCAGTGATGGGACCGCTCTCAGTCCGTTCTTC. Protein: CASSDGTALSPFF. V is TRBV2 and J is TRBJ2-1; either TRBD1 or TRBD2 may supply D (5 bases each). V lost 3 bases and J lost 15, with 18 bases in between. Germline V gene data show CDR1 as SNHLY and CDR2 as FYNNEI. This CDR3 region has 13 residues. Together with reference TRBV2 and TRBJ2-1, the CDR3 gives the full variable domain: EPEVTQTPSHQVTQMGQEVILRCVPISNHLYFYWYRQILGQKVEFLVSFYNNEISEKSEIFDDQFSVERPDGSNFTLKIRSTKLEDSAMYFCASSDGTALSPFFGPGTRLTVL.